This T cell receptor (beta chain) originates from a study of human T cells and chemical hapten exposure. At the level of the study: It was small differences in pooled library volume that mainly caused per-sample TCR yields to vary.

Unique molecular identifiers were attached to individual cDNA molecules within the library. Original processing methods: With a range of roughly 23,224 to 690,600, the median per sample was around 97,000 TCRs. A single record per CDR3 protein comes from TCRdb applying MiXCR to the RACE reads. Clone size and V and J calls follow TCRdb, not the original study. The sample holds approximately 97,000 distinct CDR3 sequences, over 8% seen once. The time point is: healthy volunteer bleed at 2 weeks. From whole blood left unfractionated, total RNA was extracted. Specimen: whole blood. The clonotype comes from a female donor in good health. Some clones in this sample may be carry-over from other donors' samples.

CDR3 amino acids: CASSPGTTLSYEQYF. The DNA of the CDR3 is TGTGCCAGTAGTCCCGGGACTACACTCTCCTACGAGCAGTACTTC. The chain has TRBV19 and TRBJ2-7; TRBD2 matches 7 bases. CDR3 length equals 15 residues. Per germline, CDR1 LNHDA and CDR2 SQIVND (reference sequence). J lost 0 bases, V lost 5 bases, and 7 bases had no gene match.